The next 17 T cell receptor beta chains were all read from a single sample in a study of human T cells and chemical hapten exposure. TCRdb analysed the RACE reads with MiXCR anew, one entry per CDR3 protein. The sample has 11,000 to 15,000 distinct CDR3 sequences; about 15% are singletons. Specified time point: patch test 1, 2 weeks after DPC sensitization. Treatment indicated: therapeutic diphenylcyclopropenone sensitization with weekly scalp DPC. The sample here was whole blood, taken in connection with sensitization to the hapten diphenylcyclopropenone (DPC). The origin of the receptors is a woman in her 30s with alopecia areata. Some clones in this sample may be carry-over from other donors' samples.

The sample holds many counts of this clonotype. The chain has TRBV28 and TRBJ1-6; tentatively, D is TRBD1 (5 bases). The V end was cut by 3 bases, the J end by 4 bases, with 10 bases between. Germline lookup yields CDR1 MDHEN and CDR2 SYDVKM. The CDR3 totals 15 residues. This chain's CDR3 is CASSFWDGYNSPLHF. The CDR3 bases are TGTGCCAGCAGTTTCTGGGACGGGTATAATTCACCCCTCCACTTT.

This clonotype was observed at least ten times. The chain combines TRBV18 with TRBJ2-1; the match to TRBD2 covers 8 bases. Germline CDR1 reads KGHSH; CDR2 reads LQKENI. CDR3 size: 16 residues. With V trimmed by 2 bases and J by 3 bases, 6 bases remained unmatched. The CDR3 DNA reads TGTGCCAGCTCACCAAACGGGGGGGCGGTCTACAATGAGCAGTTCTTC. Translation gives CASSPNGGAVYNEQFF. Variable domain in full (rest from reference TRBV18 and TRBJ2-1): NAGVMQNPRHLVRRRGQEARLRCSPMKGHSHVYWYRQLPEEGLKFMVYLQKENIIDESGMPKERFSAEFPKEGPSILRIQQVVRGDSAAYFCASSPNGGAVYNEQFFGPGTRLTVL.

This clonotype has only a few counts. The chain recombines TRBV20-1 with TRBJ1-1; TRBD1 matches 7 bases. The CDR3 is 14 amino acids. Losses at the gene ends were 0 bases for V and 2 bases for J; bases not matched to a gene: 3. Germline values: CDR1 DFQATT, CDR2 SNEGSKA (reference sequence). The CDR3 spells CSARDGTANTEAFF. The CDR3 DNA sequence: TGCAGTGCTAGAGATGGGACAGCTAACACTGAAGCTTTCTTT.

This clonotype was recorded at least ten times. The chain couples TRBV20-1 to TRBJ2-3; D may correspond to TRBD1 or TRBD2 (5 bases each). Germline values: CDR1 DFQATT, CDR2 SNEGSKA (reference sequence). Trimming took off 6 bases at V and 3 bases at J, with 19 bases between the two ends. The CDR3 consists of 15 residues. The CDR3 nucleotides are TGCAGTGCCCAGGGACCCGTGAGGCGGACAGATACGCAGTATTTT. Translated: CSAQGPVRRTDTQYF.

This clonotype was seen repeatedly, ten times or more. The V call is TRBV14, the J call TRBJ2-7; TRBD1 matches at 12 bases. Germline CDR1 is SGHDN and CDR2 is FVKESK. CDR3 length: 16 residues. V trimming: 3 bases; J trimming: 3 bases; junction bases outside the gene matches: 6. Here the CDR3 reads CASSQWDRGQVYEQYF. Written as DNA, the CDR3 is TGTGCCAGCAGCCAGTGGGACAGGGGGCAGGTCTACGAGCAGTACTTC.

The chain joins TRBV14 to TRBJ1-1; 11 bases map to TRBD1. Looked up from germline, CDR1 is SGHDN and CDR2 is FVKESK. Trimming took 6 bases from V and 4 from J; bases not matched to a gene: 4. The CDR3 sequence is 14 residues long. DNA of the CDR3: TGTGCCAGCAGACGCGGGACAGGGGGCACTGAAGCTTTCTTT. This sequence encodes CASRRGTGGTEAFF.

This clonotype has just a few counts. This sequence joins TRBV10-1 and TRBJ2-7, with D unresolved. CDR1 is WNHNN, CDR2 SYGVQD, per germline (reference sequence). The CDR3 loop spans 10 amino acids. V lost 9 bases, J lost 6 bases, and 9 bases lay in between. The CDR3, as DNA: TGCGCCAGACTCCCAATCGAGCAGTACGTC. It yields the protein CARLPIEQYV.

This clonotype was found a few times. The chain employs TRBV11-3 and TRBJ2-7; 10 positions agree with TRBD1. The CDR3 has 15 amino acids. Per germline, CDR1 SGHNT and CDR2 YENEEA. V lost 5 bases, J lost 4 bases, and 8 bases stayed unmatched. CDR3: CASSHAGTGVYEQYF. The CDR3 DNA reads TGTGCCAGCAGCCACGCCGGGACAGGGGTATACGAGCAGTACTTC.

The chain has TRBV6-5 and TRBJ2-3; 7 positions agree with TRBD1. There are 13 residues in the CDR3. Germline CDR1 and CDR2: MNHEY and SVGAGI. The trim removed 10 bases at V and 2 bases at J, leaving 6 bases unmatched. The chain's CDR3 is CATRDRLTDTQYF. CDR3 DNA sequence: TGTGCCACCCGGGACAGACTCACAGATACGCAGTATTTT.

Many counts were recorded for this clonotype. The rearrangement joins TRBV18 to TRBJ1-4; D is unresolved. Per the germline V gene, CDR1 is KGHSH and CDR2 is LQKENI. V was cut by 2 bases and J by 15 bases, with 13 bases left in between. The CDR3 consists of 12 residues. CDR3 sequence (DNA): TGTGCCAGCTCACCATTGGACGGTTACTTGTTTTTT. The encoded protein is CASSPLDGYLFF.

As regards this clonotype: A much larger clone lies a single base off, so this may be a read error. This chain uses TRBV3-1 with TRBJ2-2; 7 nucleotides agree with TRBD2. CDR1 and CDR2 (germline): LGHDT, YNNKEL (reference sequence). CDR3 size: 17 residues. CDR3 protein: CASNQVRAGPNTGELFF. For the CDR3, the DNA is TGTGCCAGCAACCAAGTTCGAGCGGGGCCTAACACCGGGGAGCTGTTTTTT.

This clonotype was observed at least ten times. The chain is built from TRBV19 and TRBJ1-2, with 12 bases that match TRBD1. J lost 2 bases, V lost 5 bases, and 3 bases had no gene match. The germline gives CDR1 LNHDA, CDR2 SQIVND (reference sequence). The CDR3 has 15 amino acids. The chain's CDR3 is CASSPGTGGNYGYTF. CDR3 DNA sequence: TGTGCCAGTAGTCCGGGGACAGGGGGCAACTATGGCTACACCTTC.

V gene TRBV12-3 or TRBV12-4 combines with J gene TRBJ2-4; 13 nucleotides agree with TRBD2. The junction had 8 bases not matched to a gene; V was cut back by 5 bases and J by 7 bases. This CDR3 contains 16 residues. The CDR3 protein is CASSPGTSGKGNIQYF. CDR3 nucleotides: TGTGCCAGCAGTCCTGGGACTAGCGGGAAGGGGAACATTCAGTACTTC.

This clonotype was observed at least ten times. V usage is TRBV3-2 and J usage is TRBJ1-1. TRBV3-2 is a pseudogene. The CDR3 is made up of 15 amino acids. The CDR3 sequence: CASSLSPSRNTEAFF. The CDR3 bases are TGTGCCAGCAGCCTATCCCCGTCCAGGAACACTGAAGCTTTCTTT.

The chain is built from TRBV11-2 and TRBJ2-5; 16 bases match TRBD2. The CDR3 is 18 residues long. Per germline, CDR1 SGHAT and CDR2 FQNNGV. V shed 2 bases and J 5 bases; nucleotides not matched to a gene: 8. CDR3 nucleotide sequence: TGTGCCAGCAGCTTAACCGGGACTAGCGGGAGGGCCAGGGAGACCCAGTACTTC. It encodes CASSLTGTSGRARETQYF.

This clonotype has ten or more counts. The genes are TRBV12-3 or TRBV12-4 and TRBJ1-5; perhaps TRBD1 as D (5 bases). The germline V and J ends were trimmed by 6 bases and 6 bases, with 18 bases remaining between them. This CDR3 region has 15 residues. The CDR3 nucleotides are TGTGCCAGCAGCTTTTTGCAGGGAGGCAGTCAGCCCCAGCATTTT. Translating gives CASSFLQGGSQPQHF.

The table lists this clonotype with many counts. The chain uses TRBV29-1 and TRBJ1-1, with TRBD1 matching 10 bases. The CDR3 is 14 residues long. The J segment lost 4 bases and the V segment lost 7 bases, leaving 9 bases of the junction unmatched. Germline values: CDR1 SQVTM, CDR2 ANQGSEA. The CDR3 spells CSAEKTGGGTEAFF. CDR3 in DNA: TGCAGCGCCGAAAAGACAGGGGGCGGCACTGAAGCTTTCTTT.